The 27 T cell receptor beta chains reported below all come from one sample, sequenced in a study of radiotherapy plus CTLA-4 blockade in lung cancer (dated by TCRdb to 2016 to 2018). Library generation was performed with the immunoSEQ multiplex PCR assay. TCRdb holds this immuneACCESS table with in-frame rearrangements only. Some clones are missing; in checked studies, unresolved V genes explain under half, and the rest has no known cause. This sample comprises about 43,000 clones, roughly two thirds of them detected only once. The ten largest account for more than 20% of the sample. The specimen was peripheral blood, collected from a patient treated with radiotherapy plus ipilimumab. These receptors were collected from a human donor with non-small cell lung cancer who had a partial response to radiotherapy plus ipilimumab.

Notes on this clone: The junction differs from germline at one of its ends, possibly a read error. The chain is built from TRBV7-8 and TRBJ2-3, with 8 bases fitting TRBD2. Germline loops: CDR1 SGHVS, CDR2 FQNEAQ. CDR3 length: 12 residues. The CDR3 bases are TGTGCCAGCAGCCCTTTAGCGGGGTTGGGGAATTTT. Translating it yields CASSPLAGLGNF.

The CDR3 sequence is CASRKTSGRGNEQFF. CDR3 coding DNA: TGTGCCAGCAGAAAGACTAGCGGGAGGGGAAATGAGCAGTTCTTC. This sequence joins TRBV7-6 and TRBJ2-1; 14 positions match TRBD2. The CDR3 consists of 15 residues. Per germline, CDR1 SGHVS and CDR2 FNYEAQ. V trimming: 6 bases; J trimming: 7 bases; junction bases outside the gene matches: 5. Combining the CDR3 with reference TRBV7-6 and TRBJ2-1 gives the whole variable domain GAGVSQSPRYKVTKRGQDVALRCDPISGHVSLYWYRQALGQGPEFLTYFNYEAQQDKSGLPNDRFSAERPEGSISTLTIQRTEQRDSAMYRCASRKTSGRGNEQFFGPGTRLTVL.

The chain's CDR3 is CASSLVQGAQGANVLTF. CDR3 coding DNA: TGTGCCAGCAGCTTAGTACAGGGGGCGCAAGGGGCCAACGTCCTGACTTTC. V is TRBV7-8 and J is TRBJ2-6; 9 bases line up with TRBD1. After removal of 1 base from V and 4 bases from J, the junction contained 5 bases not matched to a gene. Germline CDR1 is SGHVS and CDR2 is FQNEAQ. CDR3 size: 17 residues.

The chain joins TRBV18 to TRBJ1-2; 8 nucleotides line up with TRBD1. The V segment lost 3 bases and the J segment 8 bases; nucleotides outside the gene matches: 11. Germline CDR1 is KGHSH and CDR2 is LQKENI. The CDR3 is made up of 15 amino acids. Here the CDR3 DNA reads TGTGCCAGCTCACCTAGTTGGAACAGGGGGGACGGCTACACCTTC. Protein sequence: CASSPSWNRGDGYTF.

The rearrangement links TRBV6-5 to TRBJ1-1; 9 bases agree with TRBD1. Germline V CDR1 and CDR2: MNHEY, SVGAGI. The CDR3 has 14 residues. After removal of 4 bases from V and 3 bases from J, the junction contained 3 bases not matched to a gene. CDR3: CASSSQGADTEAFF. The CDR3 DNA sequence: TGTGCCAGCAGTTCACAGGGGGCTGACACTGAAGCTTTCTTT.

The chain carries TRBV19 and TRBJ1-2; 8 nucleotides align to TRBD1. Trimming cost V 5 bases and J 3 bases; bases outside gene matches: 8. The CDR3 covers 15 residues. Germline V CDR1 and CDR2: LNHDA, SQIVND (reference sequence). The CDR3 spells CASSPPTGDHYGYTF. In DNA form, the CDR3 reads TGTGCCAGTAGTCCCCCGACAGGGGATCACTATGGCTACACCTTC.

The chain links TRBV9 to TRBJ2-1; 7 bases line up with TRBD2. The CDR3 is made up of 13 amino acids. Germline V gene lookup returns CDR1 SGDLS and CDR2 YYNGEE. J gave up 6 bases and V 5 bases, and 5 bases lay outside the gene matches. The CDR3 sequence: CASSTGTTNEQFF. CDR3 bases: TGTGCCAGCAGTACCGGGACTACCAATGAGCAGTTCTTC. Supplemented by reference TRBV9 and TRBJ2-1, the full variable domain reads DSGVTQTPKHLITATGQRVTLRCSPRSGDLSVYWYQQSLDQGLQFLIQYYNGEERAKGNILERFSAQQFPDLHSELNLSSLELGDSALYFCASSTGTTNEQFFGPGTRLTVL.

This chain uses TRBV9 with TRBJ2-3; 8 bases are a match to TRBD2. The germline gives CDR1 SGDLS, CDR2 YYNGEE. V lost 4 bases and J lost 5; bases outside the gene matches: 15. The length of the CDR3 is 17 residues. Written as DNA, the CDR3 is TGTGCCAGCAGCCCAGGGATTTGGAGCGGGGGTGGAGATACGCAGTATTTT. This sequence encodes CASSPGIWSGGGDTQYF.

V is TRBV5-1 and J is TRBJ2-5, with D perhaps TRBD1 (6 bases). With the DNA end fitting TRBJ2-7 better, the J assignment may be wrong. This CDR3 is built from 14 residues. Germline V gene lookup returns CDR1 SGHRS and CDR2 YFSETQ. The CDR3 region has the DNA TGCGCCAGCAGCGCGACCACAGGGTCCTACGAGCAGTACTTC. This sequence encodes CASSATTGSYEQYF.

The chain employs TRBV5-4 and TRBJ2-6; D remains unclear. Germline CDR1 SGHNT, CDR2 YYREEE (reference sequence). The V and J ends lost 7 bases and 1 base respectively, with 12 bases between them. The length of the CDR3 is 15 residues. In nucleotides, the CDR3 is TGTGCCAGCTCCAGTGAGGTTTCTGGGGCCAACGTCCTGACTTTC. Protein product: CASSSEVSGANVLTF. Together with reference TRBV5-4 and TRBJ2-6, the CDR3 gives the full variable domain: ETGVTQSPTHLIKTRGQQVTLRCSSQSGHNTVSWYQQALGQGPQFIFQYYREEENGRGNFPPRFSGLQFPNYSSELNVNALELDDSALYLCASSSEVSGANVLTFGAGSRLTVL.

This clone was found once. The chain is built from TRBV5-1 and TRBJ1-4; 9 positions match TRBD1. Germline V lookup: CDR1 SGHRS, CDR2 YFSETQ. Trimming at V came to 3 bases and at J to 5 bases, leaving 8 bases not matched to a gene. This CDR3 has 16 residues. CDR3 protein: CASSSDPGTGNEKLFF. The CDR3 nucleotides read TGCGCCAGCAGCTCGGACCCCGGGACAGGGAATGAAAAACTGTTTTTT.

The chain is built from TRBV6-5 and TRBJ1-1; 7 nucleotides match TRBD1. The V and J ends lost 2 bases and 1 base, in that order; junction bases with no gene match: 4. The CDR3 is made up of 15 amino acids. Germline CDR1 MNHEY, CDR2 SVGAGI. The CDR3 is CASSYQTGWNTEAFF. The CDR3 coding sequence is TGTGCCAGCAGTTACCAGACAGGGTGGAACACTGAAGCTTTCTTT.

The J gene is TRBJ2-5, the V gene TRBV5-4, with TRBD2 identical over 10 bases. TRBJ2-7 explains the end of the DNA better; the J call may be wrong. Germline values: CDR1 SGHNT, CDR2 YYREEE (reference sequence). The CDR3 totals 15 residues. CDR3 residues: CASSTRTSGSYEQYF. The CDR3 DNA reads as TGTGCCAGCAGCACCCGGACTAGCGGCTCCTACGAGCAGTACTTC.

The rearrangement uses TRBV9 and TRBJ1-2; 8 nucleotides line up with TRBD1. The length of the CDR3 is 15 residues. Germline trimming cut 0 bases from V and 5 bases from J; bases unmatched to any gene: 6. Per germline, CDR1 SGDLS and CDR2 YYNGEE. The CDR3 spells CASSVDDRGVYGYTF. CDR3 in DNA: TGTGCCAGCAGCGTAGACGACAGGGGAGTTTATGGCTACACCTTC.

The rearrangement links TRBV25-1 to TRBJ2-7; no reliable D call. Trimming removed 6 bases at V and 2 bases at J, with 14 bases between. Germline V CDR1 and CDR2: MGHDK, SYGVNS. The CDR3 has 14 amino acids. The CDR3 DNA follows: TGTGCCAGCAGCTCTGCCCTCTACCCCTACGAGCAGTACTTC. Amino acids: CASSSALYPYEQYF.

This clone was picked up one time. This chain joins TRBV7-2 and TRBJ1-2, with 8 bases lining up with TRBD1. Germline V gives CDR1 SGHTA, CDR2 FQGNSA. J was trimmed by 3 bases and V by 1 base; bases with no gene match: 4. The CDR3 extends over 15 amino acids. CDR3 protein: CASSLGPGQDYGYTF. The DNA for the CDR3 is TGTGCCAGCAGCTTAGGCCCGGGACAGGACTATGGCTACACCTTC.

This clone was observed once. This chain connects TRBV6-5 to TRBJ1-5; possibly TRBD1 for D (6 bases). V lost 5 bases and J lost 0, with 8 bases in between. CDR3 length: 14 residues. In germline, CDR1 is MNHEY, CDR2 SVGAGI. DNA for the CDR3: TGTGCCAGCAGTCGACAGGATAGCAATCAGCCCCAGCATTTT. As protein: CASSRQDSNQPQHF.

The chain carries TRBV11-3 and TRBJ1-1, with TRBD1 matching over 8 bases. The CDR3 runs 16 residues. After removal of 6 bases from V and 5 bases from J, the junction contained 14 bases not matched to a gene. Germline V lookup: CDR1 SGHNT, CDR2 YENEEA. The CDR3 DNA follows: TGTGCCAGCAGTCTAGCATACAGGGGGGTGGGAACTGAAGCTTTCTTT. The encoded protein is CASSLAYRGVGTEAFF. Full variable domain (rest looked up from reference TRBV11-3 and TRBJ1-1): EAGVVQSPRYKIIEKKQPVAFWCNPISGHNTLYWYLQNLGQGPELLIRYENEEAVDDSQLPKDRFSAERLKGVDSTLKIQPAELGDSAVYLCASSLAYRGVGTEAFFGQGTRLTVV.

In its sample, this clone was seen a few times. This chain uses TRBV4-1 with TRBJ2-7; a weak D match, TRBD2 (5 bases). This CDR3 contains 17 residues. Germline CDR1 and CDR2: MGHRA and YSYEKL. The ends were cut back, 0 bases at V and 2 bases at J, with 17 bases in the middle. CDR3 region: CASSQDKGGRRTYEQYF. The CDR3 DNA reads TGCGCCAGCAGCCAAGATAAGGGCGGGCGTAGGACCTACGAGCAGTACTTC.

The chain recombines TRBV7-9 with TRBJ2-5, with TRBD2 matching over 12 bases. Germline V CDR1 and CDR2: SEHNR, FQNEAQ (reference sequence). V shed 5 bases, J shed 4 bases, and the junction held 5 bases outside the gene matches. The CDR3 has 15 amino acids. DNA of the CDR3: TGTGCCAGCAGCCCTAGCGGGGGGGCGAGAGAGACCCAGTACTTC. Its translation is CASSPSGGARETQYF. The variable domain in full, completed from reference TRBV7-9 and TRBJ2-5, reads DTGVSQNPRHKITKRGQNVTFRCDPISEHNRLYWYRQTLGQGPEFLTYFQNEAQLEKSRLLSDRFSAERPKGSFSTLEIQRTEQGDSAMYLCASSPSGGARETQYFGPGTRLLVL.

The chain uses TRBV5-1 and TRBJ1-1; TRBD1 matches 7 bases. The CDR3 contains 15 residues. The V gene end was trimmed by 4 bases and the J gene end by 0 bases; junction bases not matched to a gene: 6. Looked up from germline, CDR1 is SGHRS and CDR2 is YFSETQ. CDR3 nucleotides: TGCGCCAGCAGCAACCCGGGGACAGTGAACACTGAAGCTTTCTTT. This translates into CASSNPGTVNTEAFF.

A word on this clone: Its ends do not fully match the called genes, so a read error is possible. The V and J genes are TRBV7-2 and TRBJ1-2; perhaps TRBD1 as D (5 bases). This CDR3 comprises 11 residues. Germline lookup yields CDR1 SGHTA and CDR2 FQGNSA. CDR3 protein: CASSLVRGFAF. The CDR3 DNA reads as TGTGCCAGCAGCTTAGTGCGGGGGTTCGCCTTC.

CDR3 residues: CATMRDSQAADTQYF. CDR3 nucleotide sequence: TGTGCCACCATGAGGGACTCGCAAGCAGCAGATACGCAGTATTTT. The V call is TRBV15, the J call TRBJ2-3, with D possibly being TRBD2 (6 bases). Germline V gene data show CDR1 as LNHNV and CDR2 as YYDKDF (reference sequence). The ends were cut back, 7 bases at V and 4 bases at J, with 18 bases in the middle. This CDR3 has 15 residues.

J is TRBJ2-5 and V is TRBV29-1; possible D gene TRBD1, 6 bases. The V end lost 4 bases, the J end lost 5 bases, and 17 bases lay between the germline ends. The CDR3 runs to 14 residues. In germline, CDR1 is SQVTM, CDR2 ANQGSEA. The CDR3 here is CSVVPEGGRETQYF. CDR3 DNA sequence: TGCAGCGTTGTTCCAGAAGGGGGTCGGGAGACCCAGTACTTC.

This clone was observed once. This sequence joins TRBV5-1 and TRBJ2-5; 8 nucleotides match TRBD1. CDR1 and CDR2 (germline): SGHRS, YFSETQ. V lost 4 bases to trimming and J lost 4 bases; unmatched junction nucleotides: 15. This CDR3 region has 17 residues. Written as DNA, the CDR3 is TGCGCCAGCAGCACACTTGATAGAGGACAGGGAGGAGAGACCCAGTACTTC. Its translation is CASSTLDRGQGGETQYF.

The J gene is TRBJ1-2, the V gene TRBV5-6, with a possible D match to TRBD1 (6 bases). V was clipped by 0 bases and J by 4 bases, with 13 bases between them. Looked up from germline, CDR1 is SGHDT and CDR2 is YYEEEE. The CDR3 runs to 15 residues. The CDR3 here is CASSLGGRGGYGYTF. The CDR3 nucleotides are TGTGCCAGCAGCTTGGGGGGGCGAGGGGGCTATGGCTACACCTTC.

This clone was seen only a few times. This sequence joins TRBV18 and TRBJ2-7, with D possibly being TRBD1 (5 bases). The length of the CDR3 is 15 residues. Looked up from germline, CDR1 is KGHSH and CDR2 is LQKENI. Trimming stripped 4 bases from V and 0 bases from J, with 13 bases between. The CDR3 DNA sequence: TGTGCCAGCTCACACGACAGAGGTCTCTCCTACGAGCAGTACTTC. The encoded protein is CASSHDRGLSYEQYF.